This T cell receptor (beta chain) is drawn from a study of blood T cell repertoires in COVID-19. Study in general: Acute-phase and convalescent COVID-19 samples originated in the United States, Italy and Spain. The cDNA or gDNA used as material had been derived from T cells, B-cell-depleted T cells, or PBMCs.

The CDR3 is 18 amino acids. Germline loops: CDR1 SGHRS, CDR2 YFSETQ. V lost 3 bases to trimming and J lost 3 bases; unmatched junction nucleotides: 14. Per the study methods: How many nucleated cells were present was estimated from reference gene primer amplification. Sequencing used immunoSEQ multiplex PCR; TCRdb keeps in-frame clones, though not all of them. V and J calls and clone size follow that table, whereas D and trimming were derived from the DNA. The sample yields 250,000 to 350,000 clones, 89% seen once. Sequencing input: peripheral blood. This clonotype originated in a man younger than 35 who had recovered from COVID-19. The chain couples TRBV5-1 to TRBJ2-5; 10 bases agree with TRBD1. Here the CDR3 reads CASSSVTGGEISKETQYF. The CDR3 DNA reads as TGCGCCAGCAGCTCCGTGACAGGGGGCGAGATATCCAAAGAGACCCAGTACTTC.